This T cell receptor (beta chain) was captured in a study of type 1 regulatory T cells. On the study more broadly: This in vitro CD4 product, T-allo10, is enriched for Tr1 cells and alloantigen-specific. Study-wide points: Tr1 cells had a more restricted TCR repertoire than non-Tr1 cells.

TCRdb processed the reads anew with MiXCR; each CDR3 protein has one entry. Of roughly 71,000 distinct CDR3 sequences listed, under 25% were seen once; the top ten hold around 8%. On this clonotype: As yet, its antigen is unknown.

Germline V gives CDR1 SNHLY, CDR2 FYNNEI. The CDR3 runs 14 residues. Trimming removed 5 bases from V and 6 bases from J, with 14 bases in between. This clonotype originated in a human donor in good health. The sequencing input was cultured type 1 regulatory T (Tr1) cells, either the whole culture or a sorted fraction (not recorded which). This chain links TRBV2 with TRBJ1-5, with D unresolved. CDR3 amino acids: CASSKTLEGQPQHF. The CDR3 DNA reads TGTGCCAGCAGTAAGACCCTAGAAGGTCAGCCCCAGCATTTT.